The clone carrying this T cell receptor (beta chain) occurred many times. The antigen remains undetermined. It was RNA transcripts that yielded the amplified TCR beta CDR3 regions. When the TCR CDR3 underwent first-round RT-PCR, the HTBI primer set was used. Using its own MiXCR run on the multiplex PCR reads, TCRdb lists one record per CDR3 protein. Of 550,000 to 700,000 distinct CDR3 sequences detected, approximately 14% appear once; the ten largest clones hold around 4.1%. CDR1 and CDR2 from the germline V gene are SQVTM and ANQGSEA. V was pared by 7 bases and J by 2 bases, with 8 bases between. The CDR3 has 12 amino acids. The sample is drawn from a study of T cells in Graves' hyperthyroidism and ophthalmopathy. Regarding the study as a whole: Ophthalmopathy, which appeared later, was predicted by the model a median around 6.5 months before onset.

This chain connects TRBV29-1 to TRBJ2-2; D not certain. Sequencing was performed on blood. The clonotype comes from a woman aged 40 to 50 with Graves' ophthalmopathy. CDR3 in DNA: TGCAGCGCGAAGGAAAACACCGGGGAGCTGTTTTTT. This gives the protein CSAKENTGELFF.